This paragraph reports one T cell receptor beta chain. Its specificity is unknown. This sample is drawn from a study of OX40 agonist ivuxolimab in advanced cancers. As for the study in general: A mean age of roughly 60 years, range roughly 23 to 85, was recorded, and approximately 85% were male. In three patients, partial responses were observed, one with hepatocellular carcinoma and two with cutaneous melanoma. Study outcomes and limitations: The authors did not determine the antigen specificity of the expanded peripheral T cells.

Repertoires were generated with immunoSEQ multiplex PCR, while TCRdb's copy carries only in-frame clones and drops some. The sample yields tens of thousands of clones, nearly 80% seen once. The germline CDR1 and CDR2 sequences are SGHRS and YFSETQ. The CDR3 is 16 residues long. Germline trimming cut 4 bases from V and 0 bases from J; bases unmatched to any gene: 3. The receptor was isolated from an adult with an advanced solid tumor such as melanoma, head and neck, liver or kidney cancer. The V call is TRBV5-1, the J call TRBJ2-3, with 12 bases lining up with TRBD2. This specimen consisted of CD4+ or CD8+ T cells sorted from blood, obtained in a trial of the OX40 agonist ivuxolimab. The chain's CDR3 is CASSPGLAGSTDTQYF. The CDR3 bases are TGCGCCAGCAGCCCCGGACTAGCGGGAAGCACAGATACGCAGTATTTT.